The 6 T cell receptor beta chains in this list originate from one sample, sequenced in a study of siplizumab effects on memory and regulatory T cells. The method was immunoSEQ multiplex PCR; TCRdb's version includes in-frame clones alone and lacks a portion of them. The sample shows about 100,000 clones, about 93% of them seen only once. What was sequenced was CD4+ T cells sorted from blood. The origin of the receptors is a human donor in good health.

V usage is TRBV19 and J usage is TRBJ2-7; the match to TRBD2 covers 10 bases. After removal of 6 bases from V and 3 bases from J, the junction contained 8 bases not matched to a gene. Germline V CDR1 and CDR2: LNHDA, SQIVND (reference sequence). The CDR3 covers 15 residues. CDR3 coding DNA: TGTGCCAGTAGCCCCGGACTAGCGGATTACTACGAGCAGTACTTC. Protein: CASSPGLADYYEQYF.

This sequence joins TRBV20-1 and TRBJ1-2; D not resolved. CDR3 length: 11 amino acids. Trimming took off 2 bases at V and 8 bases at J, with 9 bases between the two ends. CDR1 DFQATT and CDR2 SNEGSKA come from the germline V gene (reference sequence). CDR3 sequence reads: CSARFMSGYTF. CDR3 nucleotide sequence: TGCAGTGCTAGATTTATGAGCGGCTACACCTTC.

The rearrangement links TRBV5-1 to TRBJ1-1, with D possibly being TRBD1 (6 bases). V shed 0 bases and J shed 5 bases, with 8 bases lying between them. The CDR3 has 13 residues. CDR1 is SGHRS and CDR2 is YFSETQ in the germline V gene. The DNA for the CDR3 is TGCGCCAGCAGCTTGGAAAGGGGGACTGAAGCTTTCTTT. Protein sequence: CASSLERGTEAFF.

The chain employs TRBV28 and TRBJ1-2; D is possibly TRBD1 (6 bases). This CDR3 is 15 amino acids long. V gave up 4 bases and J gave up 6 bases, with 18 bases separating them. The germline V gene has CDR1 MDHEN and CDR2 SYDVKM. The CDR3 region has the DNA TGTGCCAGCAGTTCCTATGCCCAGGGGACTGATGGCTACACCTTC. It encodes CASSSYAQGTDGYTF.

The J gene is TRBJ2-4, the V gene TRBV7-8; 14 positions match TRBD2. Per germline, CDR1 SGHVS and CDR2 FQNEAQ. The CDR3 has 18 residues. Trimming cost V 6 bases and J 4 bases; bases outside gene matches: 11. Here the CDR3 DNA reads TGTGCCAGCAGGGAAGGGACTAGCGGGAGTCGAACGAAAAACATTCAGTACTTC. Translation: CASREGTSGSRTKNIQYF.

The chain links TRBV5-1 to TRBJ1-1, with D uncertain. The V gene's germline CDR1 is SGHRS and CDR2 YFSETQ. This CDR3 has 14 amino acids. V lost 1 base and J 0 bases, leaving 7 bases between the germline ends. The CDR3 spells CASSLPALNTEAFF. The CDR3 DNA sequence: TGCGCCAGCAGCTTGCCGGCCCTGAACACTGAAGCTTTCTTT.